The following is a T cell receptor (beta chain) sequence with its context. Its specificity is not known. This sample is drawn from a study of T cell responses to AZD1222 COVID-19 vaccine. Looking at the study overall: Recipients boosted at about 4 weeks or about 12 weeks are pooled.

Study-level findings and limits: Just a handful of AZD1222 recipients were seropositive at baseline. CD4 TCRs associated with vaccination spanned spike, dominating at 160-218 and 743-854.

Libraries were prepared by immunoSEQ multiplex PCR; TCRdb keeps only in-frame clonotypes and omits some of them. The table shows about 96,000 clones, with roughly 87% occurring only once. CDR3 length: 15 amino acids. Germline V gives CDR1 SNHLY, CDR2 FYNNEI. Trimming stripped 3 bases from V and 1 base from J, with 10 bases between. The TCR was taken from an adult in good health. This chain connects TRBV2 to TRBJ2-1, with D maybe TRBD1 (5 bases). The sample here was peripheral blood, taken on day 0 of AZD1222 vaccination. CDR3 residues: CASSEETVSYNEQFF. DNA for the CDR3: TGTGCCAGCAGTGAGGAGACAGTTTCCTACAATGAGCAGTTCTTC.